A selection of T cell receptor beta chains follows, all from one sample in a study of PD-L1 blockade in urothelial cancer. The repertoire was sequenced with immunoSEQ multiplex PCR; TCRdb's copy has only in-frame clones and lacks some. This sample yields tens of thousands of clones, of which around 90% are seen a single time; approximately 1.5% belongs to the top ten. The material was PBMCs, obtained around atezolizumab (anti-PD-L1) treatment. The source is a man between 60 and 75 years old with urothelial cancer. CDR3s include the opening cysteine and the closing phenylalanine or tryptophan. D genes are given only for firm matches. For some rows the clone size is stated as once, few or many, or as a class when expanded; others skip it.

D: NA; V: TRBV6-1; size: NA; J: TRBJ2-3; CDR3: CASRGTSTDTQYF; DNA: TGTGCCAGCAGGGGGACTAGCACAGATACGCAGTATTTT
D: TRBD1; V: TRBV11-1; size: NA; J: TRBJ2-1; CDR3: CASSLGQGSYNEQFF; DNA: TGTGCCAGCAGCTTGGGACAGGGCTCATACAATGAGCAGTTCTTC
D: TRBD1; V: TRBV5-4; size: NA; J: TRBJ2-3; CDR3: CASSLEGQGARADTQYF; DNA: TGTGCCAGCAGCTTGGAAGGACAGGGGGCTAGAGCAGATACGCAGTATTTT
D: TRBD1; V: TRBV28; size: NA; J: TRBJ2-7; CDR3: CASSSGTGIGRFSYEQYF; DNA: TGTGCCAGCAGTTCAGGGACAGGGATAGGCCGATTCTCCTACGAGCAGTACTTC
D: NA; V: TRBV4-1; size: once; J: TRBJ2-7; CDR3: CASSQRQGLYEQYF; DNA: TGCGCCAGCAGCCAACGACAGGGACTCTACGAGCAGTACTTC
D: NA; V: TRBV7-2; size: NA; J: TRBJ2-5; CDR3: CASSPGGGLKTQYF; DNA: TGTGCCAGCAGCCCCGGCGGGGGCTTAAAGACCCAGTACTTC
D: NA; V: TRBV4-2; size: NA; J: TRBJ1-5; CDR3: CASSREGIDQPQHF; DNA: TGTGCCAGCAGCCGCGAGGGAATTGATCAGCCCCAGCATTTT
D: NA; V: TRBV19; size: once; J: TRBJ1-1; CDR3: CASSSLPGKMNTEAFF; DNA: TGTGCCAGTAGTTCCCTCCCGGGGAAAATGAACACTGAAGCTTTCTTT
D: TRBD1; V: TRBV11-2; size: NA; J: TRBJ2-4; CDR3: CASSLRDRDNIQYF; DNA: TGTGCCAGCAGCCTGAGGGACAGGGATAACATTCAGTACTTC
D: TRBD1; V: TRBV5-4; size: NA; J: TRBJ1-6; CDR3: CASAGDRASPLHF; DNA: TGTGCCAGCGCTGGCGACAGGGCTTCACCCCTCCACTTT
D: TRBD1; V: TRBV5-6; size: NA; J: TRBJ1-2; CDR3: CASSLAGQGEGYTF; DNA: TGTGCCAGCAGCTTGGCGGGACAGGGCGAGGGCTACACCTTC
D: TRBD1; V: TRBV7-2; size: NA; J: TRBJ2-7; CDR3: CASSLGSGNRGREQYF; DNA: TGTGCCAGCAGCTTAGGATCTGGGAACAGGGGGCGCGAGCAGTACTTC
D: TRBD1; V: TRBV4-3; size: NA; J: TRBJ1-5; CDR3: CASSQGTGGQPQHF; DNA: TGCGCCAGCAGCCAAGGGACAGGGGGCCAGCCCCAGCATTTT
D: NA; V: TRBV7-2; size: NA; J: TRBJ2-5; CDR3: CASSLEGTSEETQYF; DNA: TGTGCCAGCAGCTTAGAGGGGACTTCGGAAGAGACCCAGTACTTC
D: TRBD2; V: TRBV5-4; size: once; J: TRBJ2-1; CDR3: CASSLGGGRLYNEQFF; DNA: TGTGCCAGCAGCTTGGGGGGCGGGAGGCTCTACAATGAGCAGTTCTTC
D: TRBD2; V: TRBV5-1; size: NA; J: TRBJ2-5; CDR3: CASSRGGVEDLQETQYF; DNA: TGCGCCAGCAGCCGCGGGGGGGTGGAGGACTTACAAGAGACCCAGTACTTC
D: NA; V: TRBV4-1; size: few; J: TRBJ2-1; CDR3: CASSQEVTVDNEQFF; DNA: TGCGCCAGCAGCCAAGAAGTAACAGTCGACAATGAGCAGTTCTTC
D: NA; V: TRBV28; size: NA; J: TRBJ2-7; CDR3: CASSPEGPPFEQYF; DNA: TGTGCCAGCAGCCCGGAGGGCCCTCCGTTCGAGCAGTACTTC
D: NA; V: TRBV2; size: NA; J: TRBJ1-5; CDR3: CASSAVMGLQPQHF; DNA: TGTGCCAGCAGTGCAGTAATGGGGCTTCAGCCCCAGCATTTT
D: TRBD1; V: TRBV5-1; size: once; J: TRBJ1-1; CDR3: CASSARTGGETEAFF; DNA: TGCGCCAGCAGTGCTAGGACAGGAGGGGAGACTGAAGCTTTCTTT
D: NA; V: TRBV5-1; size: NA; J: TRBJ2-3; CDR3: CASSSGGATDTQYF; DNA: TGCGCCAGCAGCTCCGGGGGAGCGACAGATACGCAGTATTTT
D: TRBD1; V: TRBV14; size: NA; J: TRBJ2-7; CDR3: CASGRTGSSYEQYF; DNA: TGTGCCAGCGGTAGGACAGGGAGCTCCTACGAGCAGTACTTC
D: NA; V: TRBV7-6; size: NA; J: TRBJ2-6; CDR3: CASSQRGQSSGANVLTF; DNA: TGTGCCAGCAGCCAAAGGGGACAATCCTCTGGGGCCAACGTCCTGACTTTC
D: NA; V: TRBV6-5; size: NA; J: TRBJ1-2; CDR3: CASSYSGSGGYGYTF; DNA: TGTGCCAGCAGTTACTCTGGGAGCGGGGGGTATGGCTACACCTTC
D: TRBD2; V: TRBV5-1; size: NA; J: TRBJ2-3; CDR3: CASSRTLTSGAADTQYF; DNA: TGCGCCAGCAGCCGGACGCTGACTAGCGGGGCTGCAGATACGCAGTATTTT
D: TRBD1; V: TRBV18; size: once; J: TRBJ1-6; CDR3: CASSATGGKTNSPLHF; DNA: TGTGCCAGCTCGGCAACAGGGGGCAAGACTAATTCACCCCTCCACTTT
D: NA; V: TRBV12-2; size: NA; J: TRBJ2-7; CDR3: CASRLTASGDYYEQYF; DNA: TGTGCAAGTCGCTTAACTGCTAGCGGGGATTACTACGAGCAGTACTTC
D: TRBD1; V: TRBV2; size: NA; J: TRBJ1-2; CDR3: CASSYSGQGNYGYTF; DNA: TGTGCCAGCAGTTATTCGGGACAGGGGAACTATGGCTACACCTTC
D: TRBD2; V: TRBV30; size: NA; J: TRBJ2-5; CDR3: CAWSGGGGLETQYF; DNA: TGTGCCTGGAGTGGGGGCGGGGGGCTAGAGACCCAGTACTTC
D: TRBD1; V: TRBV28; size: NA; J: TRBJ1-1; CDR3: CASSLILTGLNTEAFF; DNA: TGTGCCAGCAGTTTAATTTTGACAGGGCTGAACACTGAAGCTTTCTTT
D: TRBD1; V: TRBV6-1; size: NA; J: TRBJ1-1; CDR3: CASREQGDTEAFF; DNA: TGTGCCAGCAGGGAACAGGGGGACACTGAAGCTTTCTTT
D: TRBD2; V: TRBV28; size: NA; J: TRBJ2-3; CDR3: CASSAGLAPDTQYF; DNA: TGTGCCAGCAGTGCGGGACTAGCGCCAGATACGCAGTATTTT
D: TRBD2; V: TRBV5-1; size: NA; J: TRBJ2-3; CDR3: CASRNPWREGLDTQYF; DNA: TGCGCCAGCCGAAATCCGTGGCGGGAGGGTCTAGATACGCAGTATTTT
D: NA; V: TRBV19; size: NA; J: TRBJ1-4; CDR3: CASSNTNGLFNEKLFF; DNA: TGTGCCAGTAGTAACACCAACGGACTTTTCAATGAAAAACTGTTTTTT
D: NA; V: TRBV30; size: NA; J: TRBJ1-2; CDR3: CAWSDSRNYGYTF; DNA: TGTGCCTGGAGTGACAGTCGGAACTATGGCTACACCTTC
D: NA; V: TRBV30; size: NA; J: TRBJ2-7; CDR3: CAWTRQGTAYEQYF; DNA: TGTGCCTGGACTCGGCAGGGTACTGCTTACGAGCAGTACTTC
D: TRBD2; V: TRBV5-1; size: few; J: TRBJ2-3; CDR3: CASSWVAGGSNDTQYF; DNA: TGCGCCAGCAGCTGGGTAGCGGGGGGCAGCAACGATACGCAGTATTTT
D: NA; V: TRBV6-5; size: NA; J: TRBJ1-4; CDR3: CASSSRGSTNEKLFF; DNA: TGTGCCAGCAGTTCCCGGGGGTCAACTAATGAAAAACTGTTTTTT
D: NA; V: TRBV7-9; size: NA; J: TRBJ2-7; CDR3: CASSLMDSKTYEQYF; DNA: TGTGCCAGCAGCTTAATGGACAGCAAAACCTACGAGCAGTACTTC
D: NA; V: TRBV5-6; size: once; J: TRBJ2-3; CDR3: CASSSFESDTQYF; DNA: TGTGCCAGCAGCTCTTTCGAGTCGGATACGCAGTATTTT
D: TRBD1; V: TRBV9; size: NA; J: TRBJ2-7; CDR3: CASSRGQGASYEQYF; DNA: TGTGCCAGCAGCCGAGGACAGGGGGCTTCCTACGAGCAGTACTTC
D: NA; V: TRBV6-1; size: NA; J: TRBJ1-2; CDR3: CASSEATGGWGYTF; DNA: TGTGCCAGCAGTGAAGCAACGGGGGGCTGGGGCTACACCTTC
D: NA; V: TRBV6-6; size: few; J: TRBJ1-4; CDR3: CASRGRDEKLFF; DNA: TGTGCCAGCAGGGGGCGAGATGAAAAACTGTTTTTT
D: NA; V: TRBV7-2; size: NA; J: TRBJ2-3; CDR3: CASSLGGGPDTQYF; DNA: TGTGCCAGCAGCTTGGGGGGGGGCCCAGATACGCAGTATTTT